The present T cell receptor beta chain was sequenced within a study of glioma-infiltrating T cells after dendritic cell vaccination. Study-wide results and limits: The cohort had few patients with full blood and tumor sets.

Fresh-frozen tumor tissue and more than two years of survival data were available for all. No glioblastoma patient carried an isocitrate dehydrogenase mutation. Amplification used 60 V beta primers and 13 J beta primers. Some clones are missing from TCRdb's copy, which holds only in-frame ones; the method was immunoSEQ multiplex PCR. The sample holds about 92,000 clones, just over 85% seen once. Regarding this clone: Its specificity is unknown.

This CDR3 comprises 13 residues. The ends were cut back, 6 bases at V and 2 bases at J, with 10 bases in the middle. Germline V gives CDR1 MNHEY, CDR2 SVGAGI. The clonotype originates from a human donor with glioblastoma. This chain connects TRBV6-5 to TRBJ1-2, with a weak D call TRBD1 (6 bases). Sample: blood, taken before dendritic cell vaccination. The CDR3 DNA sequence: TGTGCCAGCAGCCTTGGACAGAACTATGGCTACACCTTC. Translating gives CASSLGQNYGYTF.